This T cell receptor (beta chain) was captured in a study of PD-L1 blockade in urothelial cancer. The wider study: T cells numbered a median of 141,255 in the blood samples. Study-wide results and limits: Below-median blood TCR clonality before treatment forecast better survival.

Spiking each PCR with synthetic TCR analog templates was performed. Measured with immunoSEQ multiplex PCR; TCRdb has only the in-frame clones, and not every one. The repertoire includes about 30,000 clones, approximately 90% of them detected once, and around 8.5% sits in the top ten. V lost 8 bases and J 5 bases, leaving 13 bases between the germline ends. The germline CDR1 and CDR2 sequences are SNHLY and FYNNEI. The CDR3 covers 13 residues. Of note for this clone: Antigen unknown.

Time point noted: peripheral blood 6 weeks after treatment start. Each patient supplied 1 to 8 pretreatment and on-treatment samples. The receptor comes from an elderly man with urothelial cancer. The material sequenced was PBMCs, taken around atezolizumab (anti-PD-L1) treatment. J is TRBJ2-1 and V is TRBV2; D uncertain. The CDR3 DNA reads TGTGCCAGCCTCGCTATGTTAGACAATGAGCAGTTCTTC. This translates into CASLAMLDNEQFF.